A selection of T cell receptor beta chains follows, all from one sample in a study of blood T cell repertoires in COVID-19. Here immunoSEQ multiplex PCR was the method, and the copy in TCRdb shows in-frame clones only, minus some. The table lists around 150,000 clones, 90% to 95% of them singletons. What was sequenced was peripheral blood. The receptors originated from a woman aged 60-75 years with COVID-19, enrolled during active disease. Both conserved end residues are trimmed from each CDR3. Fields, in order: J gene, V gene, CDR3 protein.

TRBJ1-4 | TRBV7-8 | ASSLVGSRGEKLF
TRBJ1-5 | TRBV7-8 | ASSFQGVDQPQH
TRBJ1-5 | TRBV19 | ASSFRQGNSNQPQH
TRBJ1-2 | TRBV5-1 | ASSLVTGNYGYT
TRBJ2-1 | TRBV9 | ASSPQGSGGANEQF
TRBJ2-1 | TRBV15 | ATSRVRGQGLWASSYNEQF
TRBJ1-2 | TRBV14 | ASSRTGYGYT
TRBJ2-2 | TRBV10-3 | AIRGGLANTGELF
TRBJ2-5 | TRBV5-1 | ASSGRPGETQY
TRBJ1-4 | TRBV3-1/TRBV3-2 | ASSLRGANEKLF
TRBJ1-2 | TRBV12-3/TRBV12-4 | ASSLAGGGGYT